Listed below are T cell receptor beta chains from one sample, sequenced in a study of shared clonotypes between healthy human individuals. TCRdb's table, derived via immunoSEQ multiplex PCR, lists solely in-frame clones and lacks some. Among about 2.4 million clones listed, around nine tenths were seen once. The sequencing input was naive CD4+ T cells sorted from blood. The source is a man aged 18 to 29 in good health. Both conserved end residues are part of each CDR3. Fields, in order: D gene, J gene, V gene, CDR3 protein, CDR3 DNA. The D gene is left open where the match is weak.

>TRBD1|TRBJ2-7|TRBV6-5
CATTRATGTYEQYF
TGTGCCACCACCAGGGCGACAGGGACCTACGAGCAGTACTTC
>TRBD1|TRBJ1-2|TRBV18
CASSPTGDGYGYTF
TGTGCCAGCTCACCGACAGGGGATGGCTATGGCTACACCTTC
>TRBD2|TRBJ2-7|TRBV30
CAWSVPASGGYEQYF
TGTGCCTGGAGTGTACCGGCTAGCGGGGGGTACGAGCAGTACTTC
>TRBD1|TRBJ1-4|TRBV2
CASSQTGVVGKKLFF
TGTGCCAGCAGTCAAACAGGGGTAGTGGGGAAAAAACTGTTTTTT
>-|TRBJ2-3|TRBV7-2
CASSLAARTDTQYF
TGTGCCAGCAGTCTAGCAGCCAGGACAGATACGCAGTATTTT
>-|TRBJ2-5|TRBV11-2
CASSLRPLWETQYF
TGTGCCAGCAGCTTAAGGCCTCTCTGGGAGACCCAGTACTTC
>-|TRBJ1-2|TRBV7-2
CASSLGLSGYYGYTF
TGTGCCAGCAGCTTAGGCCTCTCAGGGTACTATGGCTACACCTTC
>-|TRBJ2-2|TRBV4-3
CASSQRLGGAGELFF
TGCGCCAGCAGCCAACGACTAGGAGGAGCCGGGGAGCTGTTTTTT
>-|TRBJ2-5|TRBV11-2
CASSNWETQYF
TGTGCCAGCAGCAACTGGGAGACCCAGTACTTC
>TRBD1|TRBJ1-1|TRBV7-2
CASSLNEGATEAFF
TGTGCCAGCAGCTTAAATGAGGGGGCGACTGAAGCTTTCTTT
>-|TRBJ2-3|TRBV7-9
CASSTVTPLATDTQYF
TGTGCCAGCAGCACCGTGACCCCCCTGGCGACAGATACGCAGTATTTT
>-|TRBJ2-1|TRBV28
CASSFSAGWSRDEQFF
TGTGCCAGCAGTTTTTCGGCAGGTTGGTCTCGCGATGAGCAGTTCTTC